The clone carrying this TCR beta chain has a handful of counts. The authors' processing: Using reference gene primer amplification, nucleated cell counts were estimated. Data came from immunoSEQ multiplex PCR; TCRdb stores just in-frame clones and leaves some out. V, J and clone size were drawn from that table, and D and trimming were deduced from the DNA. The table lists 24,000 or so clones, around 90% of them singletons. The data stem from a study of blood T cell repertoires in COVID-19. Study-level information: T cells, B-cell-depleted T cells, or PBMCs supplied cDNA or gDNA.

V was pared by 4 bases and J by 5 bases, with 7 bases of the junction left unmatched. Germline-derived CDR1 and CDR2 are SGHRS and YFSETQ. The CDR3 is 15 amino acids. Sequencing was performed on peripheral blood. This TCR derives from a man between 65 and 85 years old in a cohort sampled during active COVID-19. The chain links TRBV5-1 to TRBJ2-5; TRBD2 agrees at 11 bases. The CDR3 sequence: CASSPTSGSWETQYF. Written as DNA, the CDR3 is TGCGCCAGCAGCCCAACTAGCGGGAGCTGGGAGACCCAGTACTTC.